Presented here are 17 T cell receptor beta chains from one specimen sequenced in a study of a mutant IDH1 vaccine in newly diagnosed glioma. Method: immunoSEQ multiplex PCR; TCRdb's copy keeps in-frame clones and lacks some. The repertoire holds some 56,000 clones, with 75% to 95% as singletons. The time point is: baseline, week 1 (first vaccination visit). Treatment in this sample: pre-vaccination baseline after standard-of-care therapy. The sample here was PBMCs, taken from a glioma patient treated with radiotherapy, temozolomide or both. The origin of the receptors is a man between 50 and 59 years old with glioma.

The chain employs TRBV11-2 and TRBJ1-2; D gene ambiguous. In germline, CDR1 is SGHAT, CDR2 FQNNGV. The length of the CDR3 is 12 residues. V was pared by 4 bases and J by 4 bases, with 7 bases between. For the CDR3, the DNA is TGTGCCAGCAGCTCCGAATCCTATGGCTACACCTTC. This gives the protein CASSSESYGYTF.

The rearrangement joins TRBV30 to TRBJ2-5; D gene uncertain. The germline gives CDR1 GTSNPN, CDR2 SVGIG (reference sequence). Deletions cut 2 bases from V and 4 bases from J, with 11 bases between. This CDR3 contains 13 residues. CDR3: CAWSRVPRETQYF. The DNA of the CDR3 is TGTGCCTGGAGTAGGGTCCCCCGAGAGACCCAGTACTTC.

The chain joins TRBV5-1 to TRBJ2-2; D is unclear. The CDR3 sequence is 11 residues long. CDR1 is SGHRS, CDR2 YFSETQ, per germline. With 1 base removed from V and 6 bases from J, the gap between germline ends came to 1 base. This chain's CDR3 is CASSLSGELFF. CDR3 DNA sequence: TGCGCCAGCAGCTTGTCCGGGGAGCTGTTTTTT.

CDR3 nucleotides: TGTGCCAGCAGCTTTCTGGCTTTACAAGGGGGTTATGGCTACACCTTC. This translates into CASSFLALQGGYGYTF. The chain combines TRBV5-4 with TRBJ1-2; TRBD1 is a possible D gene (6 bases). Trimming stripped 2 bases from V and 5 bases from J, with 19 bases between. Germline-derived CDR1 and CDR2 are SGHNT and YYREEE (reference sequence). The CDR3 consists of 16 residues.

V gene TRBV6-4 combines with J gene TRBJ2-1; possibly TRBD1 for D (7 bases). CDR1 and CDR2 from the germline V gene are MRHNA and SNTAGT. Trimming left V 5 bases short and J 6 bases short, with 17 bases between. CDR3 length: 15 residues. This CDR3 is CASSRTGEEGNEQFF. In nucleotides, the CDR3 is TGTGCCAGCAGTCGAACAGGGGAGGAGGGCAATGAGCAGTTCTTC.

V usage is TRBV5-1 and J usage is TRBJ2-7; 11 bases agree with TRBD2. V trimming: 2 bases; J trimming: 4 bases; junction bases outside the gene matches: 11. This CDR3 is built from 17 residues. The germline gives CDR1 SGHRS, CDR2 YFSETQ. This CDR3 is CASSFQTGIAGGYEQYF. CDR3 in DNA: TGCGCCAGCAGCTTCCAAACGGGGATAGCGGGGGGGTACGAGCAGTACTTC. Full variable domain (outside the CDR3, taken from reference TRBV5-1 and TRBJ2-7): KAGVTQTPRYLIKTRGQQVTLSCSPISGHRSVSWYQQTPGQGLQFLFEYFSETQRNKGNFPGRFSGRQFSNSRSEMNVSTLELGDSALYLCASSFQTGIAGGYEQYFGPGTRLTVT.

The gene calls are TRBV5-5 and TRBJ2-5; 12 bases align to TRBD1. The trim removed 3 bases at V and 5 bases at J, leaving 5 bases unmatched. The CDR3 spans 15 residues. CDR1 SGHKS and CDR2 YYEKEE come from the germline V gene (reference sequence). CDR3 amino acids: CASSSRDRGHETQYF. The CDR3, as DNA: TGTGCCAGCAGCTCACGGGACAGGGGGCATGAGACCCAGTACTTC. The variable domain in full, with the rest retrieved from reference TRBV5-5 and TRBJ2-5, is DAGVTQSPTHLIKTRGQQVTLRCSPISGHKSVSWYQQVLGQGPQFIFQYYEKEERGRGNFPDRFSARQFPNYSSELNVNALLLGDSALYLCASSSRDRGHETQYFGPGTRLLVL.

V is TRBV9 and J is TRBJ2-7, with 7 bases matching TRBD1. CDR3 length: 13 amino acids. J was trimmed by 5 bases and V by 3 bases; bases with no gene match: 5. Germline V CDR1 and CDR2: SGDLS, YYNGEE. CDR3 amino acids: CASSATGVDEQYF. The CDR3 DNA follows: TGTGCCAGCAGCGCCACAGGGGTAGACGAGCAGTACTTC.

V usage is TRBV18 and J usage is TRBJ2-1; D ambiguous. This CDR3 contains 15 residues. Trimming left V 2 bases short and J 2 bases short, with 10 bases between. Germline V gene sequence: CDR1 KGHSH, CDR2 LQKENI. The CDR3 sequence is CASSPTSTAYNEQFF. The CDR3 DNA follows: TGTGCCAGCTCACCAACATCAACGGCCTACAATGAGCAGTTCTTC.

This chain uses TRBV6-4 with TRBJ2-3; no firm D call. Germline CDR1 and CDR2: MRHNA and SNTAGT. CDR3 size: 13 residues. Trimming cost V 2 bases and J 0 bases, with 3 bases left between them. This chain's CDR3 is CASSDGSTDTQYF. CDR3 nucleotides: TGTGCCAGCAGTGACGGGAGCACAGATACGCAGTATTTT.

The chain combines TRBV9 with TRBJ1-4, with D perhaps matching TRBD1 (6 bases). CDR1 SGDLS and CDR2 YYNGEE come from the germline V gene. V was shortened by 4 bases and J by 5 bases, with 12 bases between the two germline ends. The length of the CDR3 is 14 residues. Written as DNA, the CDR3 is TGTGCCAGCAGCCCGGGGGGGACAAATGAAAAACTGTTTTTT. Encoded protein: CASSPGGTNEKLFF.

The chain couples TRBV18 to TRBJ1-1; possibly TRBD1 for D (5 bases). CDR1 and CDR2 (germline): KGHSH, LQKENI. The CDR3 has 14 amino acids. V lost 2 bases, J lost 10 bases, and 17 bases lay in between. DNA for the CDR3: TGTGCCAGCTCACCAGAGGCCCGCAGGGCCGCAGCTTTCTTT. Amino acids: CASSPEARRAAAFF.

The rearrangement joins TRBV6-1 to TRBJ1-2, with D possibly being TRBD1 (5 bases). Looked up from germline, CDR1 is MNHNS and CDR2 is SASEGT. CDR3 length: 12 residues. The ends were cut back, 6 bases at V and 11 bases at J, with 16 bases in the middle. CDR3 region: CASRISGPDYTF. DNA for the CDR3: TGTGCCAGCAGGATATCGGGACCAGATTACACCTTC.

The chain recombines TRBV5-6 with TRBJ2-3, with TRBD1 matching over 8 bases. J was trimmed by 4 bases and V by 4 bases; bases with no gene match: 14. The germline gives CDR1 SGHDT, CDR2 YYEEEE. The CDR3 is made up of 17 amino acids. The CDR3 here is CASSAPSQGARSDTQYF. In DNA, the CDR3 is TGTGCCAGCAGCGCCCCTTCGCAGGGGGCTCGGTCAGATACGCAGTATTTT.

The CDR3 sequence is CASSPDRAAYEQYF. CDR3 bases: TGTGCCAGCAGTCCGGACAGGGCGGCCTACGAGCAGTACTTC. The J gene is TRBJ2-7, the V gene TRBV27; 8 bases map to TRBD1. CDR1 is MNHEY, CDR2 SMNVEV, per germline (reference sequence). J gave up 2 bases and V 5 bases, and 5 bases lay outside the gene matches. The CDR3 spans 14 residues.

The chain carries TRBV18 and TRBJ2-1; perhaps D is TRBD1 or TRBD2 (5 bases each). The CDR3 runs to 18 residues. Between the trimmed V and J ends, which lost 6 bases and 0 bases, there was a span of 21 bases. From germline, CDR1 is KGHSH and CDR2 LQKENI. CDR3 sequence: CASSPGTRTISSYNEQFF. CDR3 bases: TGTGCCAGCTCCCCCGGGACGAGGACCATAAGCTCCTACAATGAGCAGTTCTTC.

J is TRBJ2-2 and V is TRBV29-1, with 8 bases matching TRBD2. Germline lookup yields CDR1 SQVTM and CDR2 ANQGSEA. V gave up 0 bases and J gave up 2 bases; unmatched junction bases: 8. The CDR3 consists of 17 residues. This CDR3 is CSVEDLSAGVNTGELFF. CDR3 sequence (DNA): TGCAGCGTTGAAGATCTTTCAGCGGGAGTAAACACCGGGGAGCTGTTTTTT.